This entry describes one T cell receptor beta chain. This clonotype was seen ten or more times. There is no known antigen for this receptor. No much larger clone exists at a distance of one base, and base qualities are not known. The data stem from a study of T cells in Graves' hyperthyroidism and ophthalmopathy (dated by TCRdb to between 2019 and 2020). For context, the study as a whole: Peripheral blood samples were taken at initial diagnosis, before any treatment was given. In roughly six Graves' hyperthyroidism patients, the study also compared T-cell repertoires from thyroid tissue with T-cell repertoires from blood. The roughly 100 discovery patients were randomly divided into training and test sets at a 7:3 ratio. To identify distinguishing TCR V-J signatures, a discovery cohort of 100 patients was used, comprising 40 to 45 with Graves' ophthalmopathy and 55 to 65 with stable Graves' hyperthyroidism. The paper describes TCR Vbeta CDR3 sequencing of 130 to 150 peripheral blood samples, made up of 40 to 45 ophthalmopathy patients, some 80 hyperthyroidism patients and roughly 17 progressor patients. An independent validation cohort of fewer than 20 hyperthyroidism patients and more than 15 patients who later progressed to ophthalmopathy tested prospective prediction of ophthalmopathy. Following sampling, methimazole starting at 30 mg daily was given to hyperthyroidism patients, and high-dose intravenous methylprednisolone was given to ophthalmopathy patients.

The TCR beta CDR3 regions were amplified from RNA transcripts. The first round of RT-PCR for the TCR CDR3 was performed with the HTBI primer set and the Qiagen OneStep RT-PCR kit. Libraries were constructed in a second round of multiplex PCR, after which size selection and purification were performed. The libraries were sequenced on an Illumina HiSeq2000 using paired-end 100 bp reads. From the authors' description of their analysis: SOAPnuke was used to process the raw data, with reads discarded if the reads contained adapters or uncalled bases, had a mean Phred below 15, or lacked an exact constant-primer or identifier match. High-quality paired reads were merged using COPE v1.2.5, and each unique nucleotide sequence was defined as a clonotype. MiTCR v1.1 was used to align the clonotypes against IMGT TRBV, TRBD and TRBJ reference segments. Only V-J combinations with frequency above 0.0001, covering approximately 99% of repertoires, were analysed. A TCS score was defined as the ratio of F50 (clonal expansion) to E x V (chaos), with BLOSUM62-based TCRdist applied between CDR3 peptides within each V-J. Welch's t-statistics and random forest reduced fewer than 600 V-J features to 13, which were used in a naive Bayes classifier (R e1071). TCRdb reran the public reads through fastp at Q25 and MiXCR, keeping productive beta chains. Each entry is one CDR3 protein sequence, shown with its most common DNA and genes. TCRdb's processing, not the authors', yielded these V and J calls. Recorded for this sample are 640,000 or so distinct CDR3 sequences; 12% to 15% of them occurred a single time. The ten largest clones add up to over 6% of the sample.

V is cut by 2 bases and J by 3 bases, and the space between the germline ends is 10 bases. CDR1 is given as KGHSH and CDR2 as LQKENI, both from the germline V gene. The CDR3 sequence holds 14 residues, the cysteine and phenylalanine included. The CDR3 DNA has 42 bases and is translated from base 1. Ophthalmopathy patients had moderately to severely active disease, Clinical Activity Score of at least 3, NOSPECS grade of at least 4, and duration under 3 months. Patients with uncontrolled infections, other autoimmune diseases, pregnancy or lactation were excluded. Clinical symptoms, serum thyroxine and TRAb, thyroid ultrasound, and orbital computed tomography formed the basis for the diagnoses. PBMCs were isolated from roughly 10 ml of fresh peripheral blood by Ficoll-Paque density gradient centrifugation. Total RNA was extracted using Trizol reagent, and RNA quality was assessed on an Agilent 2100 Bioanalyzer.

The full study reports these points: Sample size was not statistically predetermined, and investigators were not blinded to group allocation. In cross-validation, a model built on a 13 V-J signature told ophthalmopathy apart from stable hyperthyroidism with 87.88% sensitivity and roughly 82% specificity, and in testing the same model reached 80%/75%. Blood samples also contained most of the expanded thyroid clonotypes (frequency above 0.001), which suggests that blood repertoires may reflect thyroid immune responses. In validation, the model predicted progression to ophthalmopathy with 65% to 71% sensitivity and approximately 78% specificity, a median of 6.5 months before onset.

The receptor was derived from a young woman with Graves' ophthalmopathy. Sample: blood. The V and J genes are TRBV18 and TRBJ1-1, and TRBD1 may be the D gene, going by 5 matching bases. For the CDR3, the sequence is CASSPAGRDTEAFF. The nucleotide sequence reads TGTGCCAGCTCACCAGCAGGGCGAGACACTGAAGCTTTCTTT.